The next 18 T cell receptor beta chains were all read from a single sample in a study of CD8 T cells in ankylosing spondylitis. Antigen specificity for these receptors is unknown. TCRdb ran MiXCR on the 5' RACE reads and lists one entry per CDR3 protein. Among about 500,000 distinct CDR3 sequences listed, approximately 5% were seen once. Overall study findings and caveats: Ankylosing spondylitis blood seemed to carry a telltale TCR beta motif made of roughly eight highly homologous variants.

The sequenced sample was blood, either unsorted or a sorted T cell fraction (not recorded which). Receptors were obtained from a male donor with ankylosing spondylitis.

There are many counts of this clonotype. CDR3 DNA: TGTGCCAGCAGTTTAGTGGTTCGGGATACGCAGTATTTT. Translated, it gives CASSLVVRDTQYF. The chain recombines TRBV12-3 or TRBV12-4 with TRBJ2-3, with no clear D. This CDR3 has 13 residues. The ends were cut back, 1 base at V and 6 bases at J, with 8 bases in the middle.

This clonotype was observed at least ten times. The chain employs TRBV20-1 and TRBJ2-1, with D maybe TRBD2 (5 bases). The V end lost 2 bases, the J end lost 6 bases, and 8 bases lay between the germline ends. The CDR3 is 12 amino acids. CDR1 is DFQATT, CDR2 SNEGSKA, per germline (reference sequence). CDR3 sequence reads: CSARLARNEQFF. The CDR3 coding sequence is TGCAGTGCTAGACTAGCCCGCAATGAGCAGTTCTTC.

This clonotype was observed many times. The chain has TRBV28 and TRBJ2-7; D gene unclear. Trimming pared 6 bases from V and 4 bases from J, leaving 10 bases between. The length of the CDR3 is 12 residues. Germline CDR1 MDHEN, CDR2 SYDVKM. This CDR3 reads CASSRPSYEQYF. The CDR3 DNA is TGTGCCAGCAGCCGACCGAGTTACGAGCAGTACTTC.

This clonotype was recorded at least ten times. CDR3 DNA sequence: TGCAGCGTAAGGGGATCCGGGACAGACGCCTACGAGCAGTACTTC. It specifies CSVRGSGTDAYEQYF. The chain recombines TRBV29-1 with TRBJ2-7, with TRBD1 matching 7 bases. The CDR3 extends over 15 amino acids. Trimming at V came to 6 bases and at J to 2 bases, leaving 13 bases not matched to a gene. The germline V gene has CDR1 SQVTM and CDR2 ANQGSEA.

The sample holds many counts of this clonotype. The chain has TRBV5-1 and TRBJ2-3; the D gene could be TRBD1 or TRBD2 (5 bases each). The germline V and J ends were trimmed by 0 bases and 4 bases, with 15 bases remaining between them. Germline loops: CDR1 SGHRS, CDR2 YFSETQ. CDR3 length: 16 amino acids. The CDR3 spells CASSLDFRKGPDTQYF. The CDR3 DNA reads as TGCGCCAGCAGCTTGGATTTTCGAAAGGGACCAGATACGCAGTATTTT.

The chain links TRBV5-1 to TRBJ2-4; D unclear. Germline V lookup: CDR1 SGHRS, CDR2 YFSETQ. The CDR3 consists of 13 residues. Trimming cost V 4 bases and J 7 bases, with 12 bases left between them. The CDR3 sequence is CASSRPEVNIQYF. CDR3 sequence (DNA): TGCGCCAGCAGCCGTCCCGAGGTTAACATTCAGTACTTC.

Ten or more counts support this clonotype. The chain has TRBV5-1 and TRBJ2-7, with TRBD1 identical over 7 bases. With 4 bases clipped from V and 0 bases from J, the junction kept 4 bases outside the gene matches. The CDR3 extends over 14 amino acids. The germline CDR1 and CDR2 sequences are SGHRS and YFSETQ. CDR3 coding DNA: TGCGCCAGCAGCACCGGACAGGTCTCCTACGAGCAGTACTTC. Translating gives CASSTGQVSYEQYF.

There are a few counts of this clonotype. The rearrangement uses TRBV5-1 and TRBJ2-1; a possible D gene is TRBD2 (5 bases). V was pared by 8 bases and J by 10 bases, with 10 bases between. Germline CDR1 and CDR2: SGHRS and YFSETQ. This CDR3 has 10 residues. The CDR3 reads CARRAREQFF. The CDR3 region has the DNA TGCGCCAGGAGGGCAAGGGAGCAGTTCTTC.

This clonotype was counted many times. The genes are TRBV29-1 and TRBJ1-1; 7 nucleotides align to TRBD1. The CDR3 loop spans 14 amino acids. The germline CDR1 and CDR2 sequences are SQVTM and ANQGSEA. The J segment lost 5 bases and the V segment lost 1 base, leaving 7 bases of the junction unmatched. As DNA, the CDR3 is TGCAGCGTTGAAGTAGGGGAGACAGGGACTGAAGCTTTCTTT. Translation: CSVEVGETGTEAFF. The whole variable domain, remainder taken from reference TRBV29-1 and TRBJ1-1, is SAVISQKPSRDICQRGTSLTIQCQVDSQVTMMFWYRQQPGQSLTLIATANQGSEATYESGFVIDKFPISRPNLTFSTLTVSNMSPEDSSIYLCSVEVGETGTEAFFGQGTRLTVV.

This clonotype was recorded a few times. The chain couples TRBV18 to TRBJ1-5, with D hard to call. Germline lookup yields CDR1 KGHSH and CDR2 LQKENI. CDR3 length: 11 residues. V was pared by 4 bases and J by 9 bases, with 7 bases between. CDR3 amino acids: CASSHLRPQHF. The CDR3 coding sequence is TGTGCCAGCTCACATTTGAGGCCCCAGCATTTT.

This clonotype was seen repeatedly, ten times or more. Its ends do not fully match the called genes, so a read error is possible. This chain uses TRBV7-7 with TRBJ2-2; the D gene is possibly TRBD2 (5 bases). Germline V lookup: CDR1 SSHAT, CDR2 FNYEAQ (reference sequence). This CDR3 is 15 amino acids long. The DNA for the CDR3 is TGTGCTAGCAGCGGACCGGACGCCGGCACCGGGGAGCTGTTTTTT. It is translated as CASSGPDAGTGELFF.

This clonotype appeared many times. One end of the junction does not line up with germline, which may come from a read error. The CDR3 DNA sequence: TGTGCCACCAGTGATTTTGGTTATGATGAACACTTC. As protein: CATSDFGYDEHF. The chain uses TRBV24-1 and TRBJ1-2; no clear D gene. The CDR3 covers 12 residues. Germline V gene sequence: CDR1 KGHDR, CDR2 SFDVKD.

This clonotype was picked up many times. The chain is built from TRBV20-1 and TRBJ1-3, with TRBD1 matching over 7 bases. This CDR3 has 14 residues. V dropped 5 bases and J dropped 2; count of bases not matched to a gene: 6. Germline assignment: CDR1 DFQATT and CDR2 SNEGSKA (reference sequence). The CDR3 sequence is CSAPFDRAGNTIYF. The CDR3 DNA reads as TGCAGTGCTCCATTCGACAGGGCTGGAAACACCATATATTTT.

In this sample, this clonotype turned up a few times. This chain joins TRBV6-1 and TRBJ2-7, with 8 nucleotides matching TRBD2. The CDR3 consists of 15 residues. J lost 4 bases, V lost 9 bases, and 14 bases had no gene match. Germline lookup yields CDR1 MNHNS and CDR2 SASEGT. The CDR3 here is CASSQLAGGVYEQYF. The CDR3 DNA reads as TGTGCCAGTTCTCAATTGGCGGGAGGAGTATACGAGCAGTACTTC.

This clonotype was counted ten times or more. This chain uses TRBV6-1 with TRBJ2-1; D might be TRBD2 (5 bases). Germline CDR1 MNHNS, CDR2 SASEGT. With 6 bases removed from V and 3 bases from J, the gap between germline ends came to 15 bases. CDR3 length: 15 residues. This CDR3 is CASRREGQYYNEQFF. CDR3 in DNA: TGTGCCAGCAGGAGAGAGGGCCAATACTACAATGAGCAGTTCTTC.

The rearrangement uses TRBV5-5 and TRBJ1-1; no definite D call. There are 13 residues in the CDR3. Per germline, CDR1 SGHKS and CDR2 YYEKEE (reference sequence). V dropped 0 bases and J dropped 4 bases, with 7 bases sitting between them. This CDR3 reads CASSLAEFTEAFF. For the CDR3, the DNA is TGTGCCAGCAGCTTGGCCGAGTTCACTGAAGCTTTCTTT.

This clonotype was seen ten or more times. The CDR3 here is CATKPDLGPGNIQYF. CDR3 DNA sequence: TGTGCCACCAAACCCGACTTGGGTCCCGGAAACATTCAGTACTTC. The V call is TRBV15, the J call TRBJ2-4; D gene unclear. CDR1 and CDR2 from the germline V gene are LNHNV and YYDKDF (reference sequence). CDR3 size: 15 residues. Trimming took 7 bases from V and 6 from J, leaving 19 bases between them.

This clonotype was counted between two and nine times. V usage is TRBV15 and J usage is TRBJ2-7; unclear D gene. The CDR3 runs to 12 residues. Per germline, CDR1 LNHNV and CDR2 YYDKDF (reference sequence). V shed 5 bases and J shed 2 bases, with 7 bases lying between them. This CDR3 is CATSSSAYEQYF. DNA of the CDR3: TGTGCCACCAGCTCCTCGGCCTACGAGCAGTACTTC.